Presented here are 24 T cell receptor beta chains from one specimen sequenced in a study of T cell responses to AZD1222 COVID-19 vaccine. Sequencing was performed with immunoSEQ multiplex PCR; in TCRdb, only in-frame clones are kept and a portion is missing. The table lists 140,000 to 150,000 clones, approximately 90% of them singletons, with roughly 1.7% in the top ten. Sequenced material: peripheral blood, taken on day 0 of AZD1222 vaccination. All receptors derive from an adult in good health.

The CDR3, as DNA: TGTGCCAGCAGCGTAGATCCAGTGGATCAGCCCCAGCATTTT. This gives the protein CASSVDPVDQPQHF. The chain combines TRBV9 with TRBJ1-5, with unresolved D. CDR1 and CDR2 from the germline V gene are SGDLS and YYNGEE. This CDR3 spans 14 amino acids. Trimming removed 0 bases at V and 5 bases at J, with 9 bases between.

This clone occurred many times. The rearrangement joins TRBV5-1 to TRBJ1-2; TRBD1 matches at 8 bases. The V gene's germline CDR1 is SGHRS and CDR2 YFSETQ. Trimming took 5 bases from V and 2 from J; bases not matched to a gene: 8. This CDR3 is built from 15 residues. The CDR3 loop is CASSQGARLNYGYTF. The CDR3 nucleotides are TGCGCCAGCAGTCAGGGGGCAAGATTAAACTATGGCTACACCTTC.

Here the CDR3 DNA reads TGTGCCAGCTCACCCCAGGGGGCCGGGGAGCTGTTTTTT. Residues: CASSPQGAGELFF. The chain uses TRBV18 and TRBJ2-2; 7 nucleotides agree with TRBD1. Trimming at V came to 3 bases and at J to 6 bases, leaving 1 base not matched to a gene. CDR1 is KGHSH and CDR2 is LQKENI in the germline V gene. The CDR3 covers 13 residues. Looking up the rest from reference TRBV18 and TRBJ2-2 gives the full variable domain: NAGVMQNPRHLVRRRGQEARLRCSPMKGHSHVYWYRQLPEEGLKFMVYLQKENIIDESGMPKERFSAEFPKEGPSILRIQQVVRGDSAAYFCASSPQGAGELFFGEGSRLTVL.

The chain carries TRBV16 and TRBJ1-1; no reliable D call. Trimming removed 4 bases at V and 0 bases at J, with 12 bases between. Germline values: CDR1 KGHSY, CDR2 FQNENV. The length of the CDR3 is 15 residues. In nucleotides, the CDR3 is TGTGCCAGCAGCCCCCGCGAGGGATTGAACACTGAAGCTTTCTTT. Its protein product is CASSPREGLNTEAFF.

The chain combines TRBV27 with TRBJ1-5; D not resolved. Germline CDR1 is MNHEY and CDR2 is SMNVEV (reference sequence). V lost 4 bases, J lost 3 bases, and 7 bases lay in between. This CDR3 has 13 amino acids. The CDR3: CASSSHLNQPQHF. In DNA form, the CDR3 reads TGTGCCAGCAGTTCTCATCTCAATCAGCCCCAGCATTTT.

This clone was seen once. V usage is TRBV7-9 and J usage is TRBJ2-3; D gene unclear. There are 16 residues in the CDR3. With 5 bases removed from V and 2 bases from J, the gap between germline ends came to 17 bases. In germline, CDR1 is SEHNR, CDR2 FQNEAQ (reference sequence). The CDR3 nucleotides are TGTGCCAGCAGCCTCCCCCCGGGTAAAAACACAGATACGCAGTATTTT. It encodes CASSLPPGKNTDTQYF.

The chain carries TRBV5-1 and TRBJ2-7, with D maybe TRBD1 (6 bases). CDR3 size: 16 residues. Germline V gives CDR1 SGHRS, CDR2 YFSETQ. The V and J ends lost 2 bases and 5 bases respectively, with 20 bases between them. The CDR3 nucleotides are TGCGCCAGCAGCTTACAGGGTTCTCGGGTCGGGGACGAGCAGTACTTC. Residues: CASSLQGSRVGDEQYF.

The V gene is TRBV11-2, the J gene TRBJ1-2; D is ambiguous. V was cut by 6 bases and J by 4 bases, with 21 bases left in between. Germline-derived CDR1 and CDR2 are SGHAT and FQNNGV. The CDR3 is 16 amino acids. As DNA, the CDR3 is TGTGCCAGCAGGCCAATCCGTGTGTCTCGTGGCTATGGCTACACCTTC. It encodes CASRPIRVSRGYGYTF.

The V and J genes are TRBV30 and TRBJ2-7; D remains ambiguous. Trimming left V 3 bases short and J 7 bases short, with 16 bases between. Germline V gene sequence: CDR1 GTSNPN, CDR2 SVGIG (reference sequence). The CDR3 sequence is 13 residues long. CDR3 sequence (DNA): TGTGCCTGGAGCGAAAGCCCCGGTCTAGAGCAGTACTTC. Its translation: CAWSESPGLEQYF.

The rearrangement uses TRBV7-2 and TRBJ2-3; D is possibly TRBD2 (5 bases). Trimming stripped 8 bases from V and 6 bases from J, with 12 bases between. The germline gives CDR1 SGHTA, CDR2 FQGNSA. The CDR3 consists of 12 residues. The CDR3 spells CASFRGMDTQYF. The DNA for the CDR3 is TGTGCCAGCTTCCGGGGAATGGATACGCAGTATTTT.

This clone was seen only a few times. The chain's CDR3 is CASSYGGGNTEAFF. The CDR3, as DNA: TGTGCCAGCAGTTACGGAGGGGGGAACACTGAAGCTTTCTTT. This chain connects TRBV6-5 to TRBJ1-1; D is perhaps TRBD1 (6 bases). CDR1 is MNHEY, CDR2 SVGAGI, per germline. The CDR3 is 14 amino acids. Trimming left V 2 bases short and J 1 base short, with 8 bases between.

The chain uses TRBV30 and TRBJ1-2; TRBD1 matches 7 bases. Germline CDR1 GTSNPN, CDR2 SVGIG (reference sequence). V lost 4 bases, J lost 8 bases, and 4 bases stayed unmatched. This CDR3 region has 11 residues. The CDR3 here is CAWKQGSGYTF. The CDR3 DNA reads as TGTGCCTGGAAACAGGGGTCGGGCTACACCTTC.

This chain uses TRBV5-4 with TRBJ2-5; either TRBD1 or TRBD2 may fit D (5 bases each). Trimming removed 4 bases at V and 1 base at J, with 11 bases between. Per germline, CDR1 SGHNT and CDR2 YYREEE (reference sequence). This CDR3 comprises 14 residues. The CDR3 protein is CASSMGRFQETQYF. DNA for the CDR3: TGTGCCAGCAGCATGGGACGGTTCCAAGAGACCCAGTACTTC.

This clone appeared once. The CDR3 is CASSETGAPYEQYF. The DNA of the CDR3 is TGCGCCAGCAGCGAGACAGGGGCCCCCTACGAGCAGTACTTC. The chain has TRBV5-1 and TRBJ2-7; 8 bases fit TRBD1. The CDR3 is 14 residues long. Looked up from germline, CDR1 is SGHRS and CDR2 is YFSETQ. Unmatched junction bases numbered 5, after V lost 4 bases and J lost 2 bases.

The gene calls are TRBV24-1 and TRBJ2-7; D is ambiguous. The CDR3 has 15 amino acids. Germline assignment: CDR1 KGHDR and CDR2 SFDVKD. V lost 4 bases and J lost 9, with 21 bases in between. CDR3 in DNA: TGTGCCACCAGTGACCCAAACCAATCTCATGTCGGGCAGTACTTC. Translation: CATSDPNQSHVGQYF.

This chain links TRBV12-3 or TRBV12-4 with TRBJ1-5, with D possibly TRBD1 on 6 matching bases. The length of the CDR3 is 13 residues. V dropped 7 bases and J dropped 5 bases, with 12 bases sitting between them. CDR3 region: CASTSRGDQPQHF. Here the CDR3 DNA reads TGTGCCAGCACCTCGAGGGGGGATCAGCCCCAGCATTTT.

This clone has more than one count but fewer than ten. This chain uses TRBV30 with TRBJ1-4; D not certain. The CDR3 spans 14 residues. Trimming pared 3 bases from V and 1 base from J, leaving 9 bases between. Germline CDR1 and CDR2: GTSNPN and SVGIG (reference sequence). The CDR3 is CAWSPSVTNEKLFF. CDR3 nucleotides: TGTGCCTGGAGCCCCTCAGTAACTAATGAAAAACTGTTTTTT.

V is TRBV27 and J is TRBJ1-1; no firm D call. The CDR3 totals 14 residues. V lost 6 bases and J 1 base, leaving 12 bases between the germline ends. Germline CDR1 MNHEY, CDR2 SMNVEV (reference sequence). CDR3 amino acids: CASRTFMKNTEAFF. Written as DNA, the CDR3 is TGTGCCAGCAGAACATTCATGAAGAACACTGAAGCTTTCTTT.

J is TRBJ1-6 and V is TRBV6-5, with D possibly TRBD1 on 5 matching bases. The CDR3 covers 14 residues. Germline V CDR1 and CDR2: MNHEY, SVGAGI. The V end was cut by 6 bases, the J end by 7 bases, with 13 bases between. The CDR3, as DNA: TGTGCCAGCAGACAGCCGGGACCCAATTCACCCCTCCACTTT. Residues: CASRQPGPNSPLHF.

This sequence joins TRBV23-1 and TRBJ2-1, with 9 bases fitting TRBD2. TRBV23-1 is labeled an ORF, and its function is uncertain. CDR3 length equals 19 residues. With 2 bases clipped from V and 10 bases from J, the junction kept 21 bases outside the gene matches. CDR3 sequence reads: CASSQRECRTSVPYSEQFF. The CDR3 nucleotides are TGCGCCAGCAGTCAACGGGAGTGTCGGACTAGCGTGCCCTACTCGGAGCAGTTCTTC.

The chain uses TRBV27 and TRBJ2-7; maybe TRBD2 (6 bases). The CDR3 runs to 14 residues. The V gene lost 8 bases and the J gene lost 2 bases, with 16 bases spanning the gap. Germline values: CDR1 MNHEY, CDR2 SMNVEV (reference sequence). CDR3 DNA: TGTGCCAGCTCCCCAAGCGGGCCCACCTACGAGCAGTACTTC. This translates into CASSPSGPTYEQYF.

The rearrangement uses TRBV7-2 and TRBJ2-7, with TRBD2 as a possible D gene (6 bases). Germline V gene lookup returns CDR1 SGHTA and CDR2 FQGNSA. Trimming pared 5 bases from V and 5 bases from J, leaving 13 bases between. The CDR3 has 13 residues. CDR3 loop: CASSRRAEHEQYF. The CDR3 nucleotides read TGTGCCAGCAGCCGGAGGGCCGAGCACGAGCAGTACTTC.

The rearrangement uses TRBV11-2 and TRBJ1-1, with 7 bases aligning to TRBD1. Germline lookup yields CDR1 SGHAT and CDR2 FQNNGV. This CDR3 is 14 amino acids long. The J segment lost 4 bases and the V segment lost 7 bases, leaving 9 bases of the junction unmatched. The CDR3, as DNA: TGTGCCAGCATCAACCTAAGGGACAGCACTGAAGCTTTCTTT. Residues: CASINLRDSTEAFF. Full variable domain (remainder filled in from reference TRBV11-2 and TRBJ1-1): EAGVAQSPRYKIIEKRQSVAFWCNPISGHATLYWYQQILGQGPKLLIQFQNNGVVDDSQLPKDRFSAERLKGVDSTLKIQPAKLEDSAVYLCASINLRDSTEAFFGQGTRLTVV.

This clone was seen just once. The chain is built from TRBV4-2 and TRBJ2-5; no firm D call. Trimming took 1 base from V and 5 from J, leaving 8 bases between them. The CDR3 runs 13 residues. Germline V lookup: CDR1 LGHNA, CDR2 YNFKEQ. The chain's CDR3 is CASSQVAYETQYF. The CDR3 DNA reads TGTGCCAGCAGCCAAGTTGCGTACGAGACCCAGTACTTC.